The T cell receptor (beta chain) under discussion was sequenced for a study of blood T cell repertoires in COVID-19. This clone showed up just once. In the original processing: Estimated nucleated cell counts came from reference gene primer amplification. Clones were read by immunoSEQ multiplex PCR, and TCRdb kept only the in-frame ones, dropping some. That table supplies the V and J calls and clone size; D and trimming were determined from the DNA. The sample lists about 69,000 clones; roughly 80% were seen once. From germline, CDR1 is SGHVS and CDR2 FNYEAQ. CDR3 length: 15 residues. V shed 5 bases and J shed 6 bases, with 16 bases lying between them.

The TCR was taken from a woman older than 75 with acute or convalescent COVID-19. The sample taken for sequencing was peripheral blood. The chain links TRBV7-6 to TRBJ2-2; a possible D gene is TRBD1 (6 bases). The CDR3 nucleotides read TGTGCCAGCAGCCCCATCACAGGGAGAGCCGGGGAGCTGTTTTTT. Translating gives CASSPITGRAGELFF.